This T cell receptor beta chain was recovered during a study of blood T cell repertoires in COVID-19. Whole-study context: COVID-19 samples, acute and convalescent, were from the United States, Italy and Spain. Sample material is recorded as cDNA or gDNA derived from T cells, B-cell-depleted T cells, or PBMCs.

Two negative PCRs, clearance, or symptom resolution were required of recovered Cohort 3 donors. Under the authors' procedure: The assay estimated nucleated cells by amplifying reference gene primers. TCRdb's copy holds only in-frame clones and misses some; the assay was immunoSEQ multiplex PCR. That table gives V, J and clone size, and the DNA gave D and trimming. The profile shows roughly 260,000 clones, approximately 85% of them singletons. The V and J ends lost 7 bases and 2 bases respectively, with 15 bases between them. The CDR3 is 14 amino acids. Germline V gene sequence: CDR1 MDHEN, CDR2 SYDVKM.

This sequence originates from a woman aged 50 to 60 who had recovered from COVID-19. The chain couples TRBV28 to TRBJ2-7; possible D gene TRBD1, 6 bases. The sequencing input was PBMCs or T cells enriched from blood (not recorded which). The CDR3 loop is CASTPGQPPYEQYF. Here the CDR3 DNA reads TGTGCCAGCACCCCGGGACAACCGCCCTACGAGCAGTACTTC.